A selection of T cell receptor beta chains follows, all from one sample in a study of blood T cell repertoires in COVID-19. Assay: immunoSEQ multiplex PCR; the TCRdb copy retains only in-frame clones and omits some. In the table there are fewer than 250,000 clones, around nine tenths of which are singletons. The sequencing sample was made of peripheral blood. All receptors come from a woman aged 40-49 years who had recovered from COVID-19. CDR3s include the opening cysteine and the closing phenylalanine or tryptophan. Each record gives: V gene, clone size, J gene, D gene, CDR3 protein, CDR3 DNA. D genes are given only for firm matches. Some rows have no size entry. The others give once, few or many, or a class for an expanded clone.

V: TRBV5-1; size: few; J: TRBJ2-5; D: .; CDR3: CASSRNPGEETQYF; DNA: TGCGCCAGCAGCCGAAACCCAGGGGAAGAGACCCAGTACTTC
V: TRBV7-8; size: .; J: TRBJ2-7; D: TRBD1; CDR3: CASGGGTGFGEQYF; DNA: TGTGCCAGCGGTGGAGGGACAGGGTTTGGCGAGCAGTACTTC
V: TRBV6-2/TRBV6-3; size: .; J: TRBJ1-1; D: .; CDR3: CASSYYIGGTAEAFF; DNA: TGTGCCAGCAGTTATTACATAGGAGGGACCGCTGAAGCTTTCTTT
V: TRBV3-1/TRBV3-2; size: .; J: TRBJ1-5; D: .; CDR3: CASSQDSKIQGGDQPQHF; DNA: TGTGCCAGCAGCCAAGATTCAAAGATCCAAGGGGGAGATCAGCCCCAGCATTTT
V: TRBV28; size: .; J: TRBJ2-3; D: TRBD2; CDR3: CASSSLAGGPSATDTQYF; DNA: TGTGCCAGCAGTTCCCTAGCGGGAGGGCCCTCGGCCACAGATACGCAGTATTTT
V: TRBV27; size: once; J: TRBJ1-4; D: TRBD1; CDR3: CASSRTGDNEKLFF; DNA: TGTGCCAGCAGTCGGACAGGGGATAATGAAAAACTGTTTTTT
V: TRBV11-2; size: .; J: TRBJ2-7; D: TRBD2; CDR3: CASSFSGSREQYF; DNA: TGTGCCAGCAGCTTTAGCGGGAGTCGCGAGCAGTACTTC
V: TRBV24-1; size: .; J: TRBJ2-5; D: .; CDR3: CATSGTGDQETQYF; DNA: TGTGCCACCAGTGGAACAGGAGACCAAGAGACCCAGTACTTC
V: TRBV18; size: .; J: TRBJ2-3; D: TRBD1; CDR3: CASSTGTGGTDTQYF; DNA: TGTGCCAGCTCAACCGGGACAGGGGGCACAGATACGCAGTATTTT
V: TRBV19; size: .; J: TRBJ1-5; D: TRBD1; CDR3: CASGQGRAQPQHF; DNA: TGTGCCAGCGGACAGGGGAGAGCTCAGCCCCAGCATTTT
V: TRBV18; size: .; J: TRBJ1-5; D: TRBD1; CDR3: CASSPQRQGNQPQHF; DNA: TGTGCCAGCTCACCTCAACGACAGGGGAATCAGCCCCAGCATTTT